These 25 T cell receptor beta chains were sequenced from one sample in a study of T-cell memory formation after mild COVID-19. TCRdb fed the 5' RACE reads into MiXCR, producing one record per CDR3 protein. The sample holds just under 150,000 distinct CDR3 sequences, about 19% seen once. The specimen sequenced was PBMCs or a T cell subset sorted from them (not recorded which). The source is an adult woman who had mild COVID-19 (a few samples of this study predate the infection). Cell type and time point are not known.

This clonotype was seen only a few times. The chain uses TRBV24-1 and TRBJ2-1, with D possibly matching TRBD2 (6 bases). Trimming cost V 2 bases and J 9 bases, with 19 bases left between them. Germline loops: CDR1 KGHDR, CDR2 SFDVKD. This CDR3 has 16 amino acids. DNA for the CDR3: TGTGCCACCAGTGATTGGCGGGGAGCCCGGACGAGTGAGCAGTTCTTC. It is translated as CATSDWRGARTSEQFF.

The genes are TRBV6-1 and TRBJ1-6; 11 positions match TRBD1. Germline trimming cut 5 bases from V and 7 bases from J; bases unmatched to any gene: 10. The CDR3 consists of 17 residues. Germline assignment: CDR1 MNHNS and CDR2 SASEGT. CDR3 amino acids: CASSFRGQGAKNSPLHF. CDR3 coding DNA: TGTGCCAGCAGTTTCCGAGGACAGGGGGCTAAAAATTCACCCCTCCACTTT.

The CDR3 here is CASSLGDGVQETQYF. In nucleotides, the CDR3 is TGCGCCAGCAGCTTGGGGGACGGCGTCCAAGAGACCCAGTACTTC. The chain carries TRBV5-1 and TRBJ2-5; either TRBD1 or TRBD2 may supply D (5 bases each). The length of the CDR3 is 15 residues. Germline CDR1 is SGHRS and CDR2 is YFSETQ. V lost 0 bases, J lost 1 base, and 10 bases lay in between.

J is TRBJ2-3 and V is TRBV12-3 or TRBV12-4; D is uncertain. V lost 4 bases, J lost 5 bases, and 7 bases lay in between. The CDR3 is 12 amino acids. The CDR3 protein is CASSWTKDTQYF. The CDR3 DNA reads TGTGCCAGCAGTTGGACCAAAGATACGCAGTATTTT.

The V and J genes are TRBV12-3 or TRBV12-4 and TRBJ1-1; a possible D gene is TRBD1 (6 bases). This CDR3 spans 13 amino acids. V lost 7 bases, J lost 4 bases, and 13 bases lay in between. The CDR3 sequence: CASTSTGITEAFF. The CDR3 bases are TGTGCCAGCACCTCTACAGGGATCACTGAAGCTTTCTTT.

This clonotype occurred many times. This rearrangement joins TRBV7-2 to TRBJ2-5; D is possibly TRBD2 (5 bases). The V and J ends lost 2 bases and 2 bases respectively, with 6 bases between them. CDR3 length equals 13 residues. Germline values: CDR1 SGHTA, CDR2 FQGNSA. The CDR3 DNA reads TGTGCCAGCAGCTTACCGGGACAAGAGACCCAGTACTTC. Its protein is CASSLPGQETQYF.

This chain connects TRBV18 to TRBJ2-1, with 9 bases fitting TRBD1. V dropped 3 bases and J dropped 9; count of bases not matched to a gene: 15. In germline, CDR1 is KGHSH, CDR2 LQKENI. There are 17 residues in the CDR3. The CDR3 spells CASSPKPGDRVRGEQFF. CDR3 sequence (DNA): TGTGCCAGCTCACCGAAACCAGGGGACAGGGTCCGGGGTGAGCAGTTCTTC. The whole variable domain, remainder taken from reference TRBV18 and TRBJ2-1, is NAGVMQNPRHLVRRRGQEARLRCSPMKGHSHVYWYRQLPEEGLKFMVYLQKENIIDESGMPKERFSAEFPKEGPSILRIQQVVRGDSAAYFCASSPKPGDRVRGEQFFGPGTRLTVL.

This clonotype turned up a few times. The chain is built from TRBV5-1 and TRBJ2-1; tentatively, D is TRBD1 or TRBD2 (5 bases each). The CDR3 runs 14 residues. Germline CDR1 and CDR2: SGHRS and YFSETQ. V lost 4 bases to trimming and J lost 7 bases, with 15 bases between them. The chain's CDR3 is CASSKTGTTNEQFF. The DNA for the CDR3 is TGCGCCAGCAGCAAAACCGGGACCACGAATGAGCAGTTCTTC.

This chain connects TRBV5-1 to TRBJ2-5, with TRBD2 matching over 13 bases. CDR1 is SGHRS and CDR2 is YFSETQ in the germline V gene. V dropped 3 bases and J dropped 5; count of bases not matched to a gene: 19. The CDR3 is made up of 20 amino acids. CDR3 region: CASSSPPGRRTSGGFETQYF. CDR3 nucleotides: TGCGCCAGCAGCTCTCCCCCCGGACGGAGGACTAGCGGGGGTTTCGAGACCCAGTACTTC.

This clonotype was observed a handful of times. The chain recombines TRBV5-1 with TRBJ1-1, with TRBD1 matching over 10 bases. The V segment lost 3 bases and the J segment 0 bases; nucleotides outside the gene matches: 11. Germline V CDR1 and CDR2: SGHRS, YFSETQ. This CDR3 has 18 amino acids. The CDR3 is CASSSPGTGVHLNTEAFF. The CDR3 DNA reads TGCGCCAGCAGCTCACCGGGGACAGGGGTTCACTTGAACACTGAAGCTTTCTTT.

A few counts support this clonotype. This chain connects TRBV28 to TRBJ2-5; 10 bases line up with TRBD2. Germline V gene lookup returns CDR1 MDHEN and CDR2 SYDVKM. J was trimmed by 3 bases and V by 5 bases; bases with no gene match: 6. The length of the CDR3 is 15 residues. Here the CDR3 DNA reads TGTGCCAGCAGTAATACCGGGACTAGCGAAGAGACCCAGTACTTC. Encoded protein: CASSNTGTSEETQYF.

The rearrangement uses TRBV5-4 and TRBJ2-5; 7 positions match TRBD1. V lost 0 bases, J lost 1 base, and 6 bases stayed unmatched. Germline V gene sequence: CDR1 SGHNT, CDR2 YYREEE (reference sequence). There are 16 residues in the CDR3. The CDR3: CASSLVGRTGQETQYF. CDR3 sequence (DNA): TGTGCCAGCAGCTTGGTGGGCCGGACAGGCCAAGAGACCCAGTACTTC. Combining the CDR3 with reference TRBV5-4 and TRBJ2-5 gives the whole variable domain ETGVTQSPTHLIKTRGQQVTLRCSSQSGHNTVSWYQQALGQGPQFIFQYYREEENGRGNFPPRFSGLQFPNYSSELNVNALELDDSALYLCASSLVGRTGQETQYFGPGTRLLVL.

In this sample, this clonotype turned up a few times. The DNA of the CDR3 is TGTGCCAGCAGCGTAGACGGGAGCGTGGGGGAGCAGTTCTTC. Its translation is CASSVDGSVGEQFF. This chain connects TRBV9 to TRBJ2-1; perhaps TRBD2 as D (6 bases). This CDR3 region has 14 residues. The germline V and J ends were trimmed by 0 bases and 10 bases, with 14 bases remaining between them. From germline, CDR1 is SGDLS and CDR2 YYNGEE.

The genes are TRBV18 and TRBJ2-7; TRBD1 matches 7 bases. This CDR3 comprises 15 residues. CDR1 is KGHSH and CDR2 is LQKENI in the germline V gene. V shed 1 base and J 0 bases; nucleotides not matched to a gene: 3. In nucleotides, the CDR3 is TGTGCCAGCTCACCACGTTCAGGGGGCTCCTACGAGCAGTACTTC. Translating gives CASSPRSGGSYEQYF.

Many counts were recorded for this clonotype. V is TRBV12-3 or TRBV12-4 and J is TRBJ1-4; D not resolved. This CDR3 has 17 residues. V lost 2 bases and J lost 0, with 13 bases in between. CDR3 amino acids: CASSLSRGKSTNEKLFF. In DNA form, the CDR3 reads TGTGCCAGCAGTTTAAGCCGGGGAAAGTCAACTAATGAAAAACTGTTTTTT.

The sample holds a few counts of this clonotype. The chain joins TRBV12-3 or TRBV12-4 to TRBJ2-7; D is possibly TRBD2 (5 bases). Trimming removed 5 bases at V and 1 base at J, with 12 bases between. The CDR3 covers 14 residues. The CDR3 reads CASSQSGSSYEQYF. The CDR3 nucleotides read TGTGCCAGCAGTCAAAGTGGGAGTTCCTACGAGCAGTACTTC.

This clonotype showed up just a few times. CDR3: CASNPLGREQFF. CDR3 bases: TGTGCCAGCAATCCGCTTGGTAGGGAGCAGTTCTTC. V usage is TRBV5-6 and J usage is TRBJ2-1; D not certain. Per the germline V gene, CDR1 is SGHDT and CDR2 is YYEEEE. Trimming stripped 6 bases from V and 10 bases from J, with 14 bases between. The CDR3 spans 12 residues.

The table lists this clonotype with a few counts. The chain is built from TRBV15 and TRBJ2-7, with D tentatively TRBD2 (5 bases). CDR3 length equals 14 residues. Trimming pared 5 bases from V and 4 bases from J, leaving 15 bases between. Germline V gene data show CDR1 as LNHNV and CDR2 as YYDKDF (reference sequence). Written as DNA, the CDR3 is TGTGCCACCAGCGTAGATGGTTCGGGGTACGAGCAGTACTTC. This translates into CATSVDGSGYEQYF.

V is TRBV2 and J is TRBJ2-5, with D possibly TRBD1 on 6 matching bases. Germline V gene sequence: CDR1 SNHLY, CDR2 FYNNEI. V was cut by 11 bases and J by 5 bases, with 18 bases left in between. CDR3 size: 13 residues. The CDR3: CAASVDRRETQYF. The CDR3 DNA reads TGTGCCGCCTCGGTCGACAGGAGGGAGACCCAGTACTTC.

The chain joins TRBV20-1 to TRBJ2-5, with a possible D match to TRBD2 (5 bases). Germline assignment: CDR1 DFQATT and CDR2 SNEGSKA (reference sequence). V lost 4 bases to trimming and J lost 7 bases, with 10 bases between them. The CDR3 loop spans 11 amino acids. The CDR3 nucleotides read TGCAGTGCTAAGTGGCGGGCGACCCAGTACTTC. As protein: CSAKWRATQYF.

The gene calls are TRBV5-1 and TRBJ1-1; D might be TRBD1 (5 bases). The CDR3 runs to 14 residues. From germline, CDR1 is SGHRS and CDR2 YFSETQ. V was trimmed by 5 bases and J by 4 bases, leaving 15 bases between them. The CDR3 reads CASRDGGGSTEAFF. Written as DNA, the CDR3 is TGCGCCAGCAGGGATGGGGGTGGGAGCACTGAAGCTTTCTTT.

This clonotype was seen a few times. The DNA for the CDR3 is TGTGCCAGCAGTCCGGACAGGGGGCTAGAGACCCAGTACTTC. The encoded protein is CASSPDRGLETQYF. The chain joins TRBV12-3 or TRBV12-4 to TRBJ2-5; 11 nucleotides align to TRBD1. This CDR3 is 14 amino acids long. Trimming removed 5 bases from V and 4 bases from J; junction bases left unmatched: 3.

This chain's CDR3 is CASSQDWTSTDTQYF. Written as DNA, the CDR3 is TGTGCCAGCAGCCAAGATTGGACCAGCACAGATACGCAGTATTTT. The chain is built from TRBV3-1 and TRBJ2-3; D unclear. In germline, CDR1 is LGHDT, CDR2 YNNKEL (reference sequence). The CDR3 has 15 residues. V lost 0 bases and J 0 bases, leaving 7 bases between the germline ends.

This clonotype appeared a few times. The chain uses TRBV7-9 and TRBJ2-5, with unresolved D. V lost 1 base and J lost 6, with 9 bases in between. This CDR3 has 13 residues. Germline lookup yields CDR1 SEHNR and CDR2 FQNEAQ (reference sequence). The CDR3 nucleotides read TGTGCCAGCAGCTTAGAGGCGAGACAGACCCAGTACTTC. Residues: CASSLEARQTQYF.

The rearrangement uses TRBV7-9 and TRBJ2-7; TRBD1 might be the D (5 bases). The CDR3 sequence is 14 residues long. The germline gives CDR1 SEHNR, CDR2 FQNEAQ (reference sequence). Trimming removed 6 bases at V and 2 bases at J, with 14 bases between. The CDR3 reads CASRTQGSTYEQYF. Here the CDR3 DNA reads TGTGCCAGCAGAACCCAGGGTTCCACCTACGAGCAGTACTTC. Combining the CDR3 with reference TRBV7-9 and TRBJ2-7 gives the whole variable domain DTGVSQNPRHKITKRGQNVTFRCDPISEHNRLYWYRQTLGQGPEFLTYFQNEAQLEKSRLLSDRFSAERPKGSFSTLEIQRTEQGDSAMYLCASRTQGSTYEQYFGPGTRLTVT.